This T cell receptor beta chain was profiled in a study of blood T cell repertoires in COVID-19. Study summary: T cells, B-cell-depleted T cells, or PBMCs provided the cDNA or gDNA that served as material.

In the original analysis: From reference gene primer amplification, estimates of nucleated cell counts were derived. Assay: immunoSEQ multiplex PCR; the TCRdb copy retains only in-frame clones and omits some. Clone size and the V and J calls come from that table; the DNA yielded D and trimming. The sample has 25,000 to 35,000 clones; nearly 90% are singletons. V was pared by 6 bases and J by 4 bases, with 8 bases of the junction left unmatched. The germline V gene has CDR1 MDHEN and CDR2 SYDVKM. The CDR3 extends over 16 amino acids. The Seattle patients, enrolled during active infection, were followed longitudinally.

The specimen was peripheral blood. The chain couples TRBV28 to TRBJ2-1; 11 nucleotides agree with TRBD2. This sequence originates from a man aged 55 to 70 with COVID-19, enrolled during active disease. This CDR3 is CASRPTSGRIYNEQFF. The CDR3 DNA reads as TGTGCCAGCAGGCCCACTAGCGGGAGAATATACAATGAGCAGTTCTTC.